Following are 11 T cell receptor beta chains from one sample sequenced in a study of PD-1 blockade in classical Hodgkin lymphoma. Generated by immunoSEQ multiplex PCR, the TCRdb table keeps only in-frame clones and is missing some. The table lists 70,000 or so clones, more than 85% of them singletons. Time point defined: newly diagnosed, previously untreated cHL patient sample. The sample comprised peripheral blood mononuclear cells (PBMCs). The receptors here all came from a human donor with classical Hodgkin lymphoma.

J is TRBJ1-2 and V is TRBV19; no clear D gene. Germline V gives CDR1 LNHDA, CDR2 SQIVND (reference sequence). There are 11 residues in the CDR3. V lost 6 bases to trimming and J lost 4 bases, with 6 bases between them. CDR3 region: CASRDTYGYTF. CDR3 bases: TGTGCCAGTAGAGACACCTATGGCTACACCTTC.

The chain uses TRBV30 and TRBJ2-6, with D unresolved. Trimming took off 4 bases at V and 4 bases at J, with 14 bases between the two ends. CDR1 and CDR2 (germline): GTSNPN, SVGIG (reference sequence). This CDR3 region has 15 residues. The CDR3 loop reads CAWIGHGYGANVLTF. CDR3 nucleotides: TGTGCCTGGATTGGTCATGGGTACGGGGCCAACGTCCTGACTTTC.

The chain links TRBV5-6 to TRBJ2-5, with TRBD1 identical over 8 bases. Trimming at V came to 0 bases and at J to 4 bases, leaving 2 bases not matched to a gene. Germline V lookup: CDR1 SGHDT, CDR2 YYEEEE. The CDR3 is 14 residues long. The CDR3 DNA is TGTGCCAGCAGCTTGGCAGGGGGCGGAGAGACCCAGTACTTC. It encodes CASSLAGGGETQYF.

The rearrangement uses TRBV7-9 and TRBJ2-7, with a tentative D call TRBD2 (5 bases). V was trimmed by 3 bases and J by 0 bases, leaving 9 bases between them. Looked up from germline, CDR1 is SEHNR and CDR2 is FQNEAQ (reference sequence). The CDR3 is 14 residues long. This CDR3 is CASSLEDSSYEQYF. The DNA for the CDR3 is TGTGCCAGCAGCTTGGAGGATAGCTCCTACGAGCAGTACTTC. The full variable domain, in which reference TRBV7-9 and TRBJ2-7 provide the parts outside the CDR3, is DTGVSQNPRHKITKRGQNVTFRCDPISEHNRLYWYRQTLGQGPEFLTYFQNEAQLEKSRLLSDRFSAERPKGSFSTLEIQRTEQGDSAMYLCASSLEDSSYEQYFGPGTRLTVT.

This rearrangement joins TRBV13 to TRBJ2-4; TRBD2 matches 11 bases. The CDR3 is 15 residues long. Trimming removed 0 bases from V and 9 bases from J; junction bases left unmatched: 4. Germline lookup yields CDR1 PRHDT and CDR2 FYEKMQ (reference sequence). DNA of the CDR3: TGTGCCAGCAGCTTAGGGTTAGCGGGAGGGGCCATTCAGTACTTC. It specifies CASSLGLAGGAIQYF.

V and J are TRBV7-7 and TRBJ2-1, with D possibly matching TRBD1 (5 bases). V shed 3 bases and J shed 12 bases, with 15 bases lying between them. CDR3 size: 13 residues. Germline lookup yields CDR1 SSHAT and CDR2 FNYEAQ (reference sequence). CDR3 residues: CASSFSTGQGQFF. The CDR3 coding sequence is TGTGCCAGCAGCTTCTCAACGGGCCAGGGGCAGTTCTTC.

The chain uses TRBV7-9 and TRBJ1-6; D is unclear. The CDR3 extends over 14 amino acids. CDR1 is SEHNR and CDR2 is FQNEAQ in the germline V gene (reference sequence). V shed 5 bases and J shed 4 bases, with 9 bases lying between them. The CDR3 region has the DNA TGTGCCAGCAGCCCCCCCCTTTATAATTCACCCCTCCACTTT. Its translation is CASSPPLYNSPLHF.

The V gene is TRBV2, the J gene TRBJ2-7; TRBD2 matches 11 bases. The CDR3 consists of 17 residues. V gave up 3 bases and J gave up 7 bases; unmatched junction bases: 14. Germline assignment: CDR1 SNHLY and CDR2 FYNNEI. CDR3 coding DNA: TGTGCCAGCAGTGAGGAAGTCCCGGGACTAGCGGCCTTTGAGCAGTACTTC. Its translation is CASSEEVPGLAAFEQYF.

This clone has just a few counts. The chain uses TRBV25-1 and TRBJ1-2, with 11 bases identical to TRBD1. Losses at the gene ends were 4 bases for V and 8 bases for J; bases not matched to a gene: 6. Per germline, CDR1 MGHDK and CDR2 SYGVNS. This CDR3 region has 14 residues. CDR3 DNA: TGTGCCAGCAGTGCCGGACAGGGGGCTCACGGCTACACCTTC. Its protein is CASSAGQGAHGYTF.

This clone was seen just once. The CDR3 DNA reads as TGTGCCAGCAGCTCTATGGGGACCAACACAGATACGCAGTATTTT. It specifies CASSSMGTNTDTQYF. The gene calls are TRBV11-2 and TRBJ2-3; tentatively, D is TRBD1 or TRBD2 (5 bases each). CDR1 and CDR2 (germline): SGHAT, FQNNGV. The germline V and J ends were trimmed by 4 bases and 2 bases, with 13 bases remaining between them. This CDR3 has 15 residues.

This chain uses TRBV7-2 with TRBJ2-1; D unresolved. V lost 6 bases, J lost 5 bases, and 14 bases lay in between. In germline, CDR1 is SGHTA, CDR2 FQGNSA. CDR3 length: 14 residues. The CDR3 DNA is TGTGCCAGCAGGGACCGATACTGGGACAATGAGCAGTTCTTC. It translates to CASRDRYWDNEQFF.